This T cell receptor (beta chain) was recorded in a study of beta chain features in type 1 diabetes. Sequencing targeted expressed TCRB transcripts, as all isolated RNA had been reverse transcribed. TCRdb keeps only in-frame clones here, not all; method: immunoSEQ multiplex PCR. The top ten clones hold about 0.02% of a sample with over 350,000 clones, roughly 16% of them seen once. This clone was picked up a small number of times. CDR1 and CDR2 from the germline V gene are GTSNPN and SVGIG (reference sequence). CDR3 length equals 11 residues. V dropped 0 bases and J dropped 6 bases, with 6 bases sitting between them.

Sequences were obtained from naive CD4+ T cells from blood. The chain carries TRBV30 and TRBJ2-7, with TRBD2 as a possible D gene (5 bases). The sequence was obtained from a woman younger than 30 in good health. The CDR3: CAWSVLAEQYF. The CDR3 nucleotides read TGTGCCTGGAGTGTTCTAGCCGAGCAGTACTTC. Based on the CDR3 plus reference TRBV30 and TRBJ2-7, the full variable domain is SQTIHQWPATLVQPVGSPLSLECTVEGTSNPNLYWYRQAAGRGLQLLFYSVGIGQISSEVPQNLSASRPQDRQFILSSKKLLLSDSGFYLCAWSVLAEQYFGPGTRLTVT.